This T cell receptor (beta chain) is from a study of CD8 T cells in ankylosing spondylitis. Notes on the study in general: Ankylosing spondylitis blood appeared to be characterized by a TCR beta motif of eight highly homologous variants.

There are many counts of this clonotype. The antigen is undetermined. One entry per CDR3 protein results from TCRdb running MiXCR on the 5' RACE reads. The sample lists 500,000 to 650,000 distinct CDR3 sequences, 5.3% occurring once. The sequence derives from a male donor with ankylosing spondylitis. The specimen was blood, either unsorted or a sorted T cell fraction (not recorded which).

CDR3 in DNA: TGTGCCAGCAGCTTACAGGGGCTCACTGAAGCTTTCTTT. Its translation is CASSLQGLTEAFF. This chain connects TRBV7-9 to TRBJ1-1; D perhaps matches TRBD1 (6 bases). Germline CDR1 and CDR2: SEHNR and FQNEAQ (reference sequence). With 2 bases removed from V and 4 bases from J, the gap between germline ends came to 8 bases. The CDR3 is 13 residues long.